The clone carrying this T cell receptor (beta chain) is judged medium-sized (0.01 to 0.1%). Its antigen is undetermined. Ipilimumab CTLA-4 blockade and focal radiation were given to patients with chemo-refractory metastatic non-small-cell lung cancer. This sample was included in a study of radiotherapy plus CTLA-4 blockade in lung cancer. About the research overall: Among patients, over 15% showed objective responses, and around 30% had disease control.

Study results and caveats: In blood, tumor-derived TCR clones expanded after radiotherapy plus ipilimumab.

The CDR3 sequence is 15 residues long. Trimming removed 3 bases from V and 4 bases from J, with 15 bases in between. The germline CDR1 and CDR2 sequences are LNHDA and SQIVND (reference sequence). TCRdb's table, derived via immunoSEQ multiplex PCR, lists solely in-frame clones and lacks some. The data hold around 30,000 clones, with roughly 70% observed a single time. Sequenced material: peripheral blood, taken from a patient treated with radiotherapy plus ipilimumab. The V gene is TRBV19, the J gene TRBJ1-2; a weak D match, TRBD1 (5 bases). The receptor was isolated from a human donor with non-small cell lung cancer who had stable disease on radiotherapy plus ipilimumab. CDR3 DNA: TGTGCCAGTAGTATGGCGGCAGGGTTGGTCTATGGCTACACCTTC. Translating gives CASSMAAGLVYGYTF.